This TCR beta chain is drawn from a study of human T cells and chemical hapten exposure (dated by TCRdb to about 2021). Some background on the complete study: For sensitization, 2% DPC in acetone was applied to a roughly 2 cm by roughly 2 cm area of upper inner arm skin. Patient blood was sampled pre-sensitization (week 0) and at 2, 6 and about 24 weeks after DPC sensitization. About 28 alopecia patients gave blood for TCR sequencing at one to four time points (pre-sensitization, 2, 6 and 24 weeks). The libraries were sequenced as a pool, and the TCR yield per sample differed mostly because of small variations in library volumes within the pool. The patient cohort, mostly female, included alopecia areata with under or over 50% scalp involvement, alopecia totalis and alopecia universalis. Patch testing was performed on the upper back with Finn chambers containing 0.01% DPC, and the patch tests were scored after 6 days according to International Contact Dermatitis Research Group standards. This study followed changes in the peripheral blood TCR repertoire in vivo during primary and secondary sensitization of alopecia patients to the hapten diphenylcyclopropenone (DPC). Throughout the roughly 23-week study period, patients were also given weekly therapeutic DPC doses on the scalp. Overall study outcomes, separate from this receptor: A positive correlation was found between the number of PT1 expanded TCRs and patch test score, with significance reached at thresholds 8, 16 and 32 but not 4. After repeated subsampling, changes were observed in the strength of the expansion versus patch-test correlation and in the threshold at which the correlation became significant. Alopecia, a presumed autoimmune disease, was present in all patients, so the immune response of the patients might differ from that of healthy individuals. Expanded TCRs formed significantly more large CDR3 similarity clusters than pre-sensitization or healthy control sets, consistent with antigen-driven responses. No change with DPC sensitization was found in the number of TCRs above 1 in 1000 frequency, and no evidence of global repertoire structure alterations was found.

The CDR3 has 12 amino acids, counting the end cysteine and phenylalanine. This entry keeps only the CDR3 DNA: 36 bases, framed from base 1. Deletion took 0 bases off V and 3 bases off J, with a span of 4 bases between the germline ends. In the germline V gene, CDR1 corresponds to SGHRS and CDR2 to YFSETQ. Libraries were built with RACE. These reads were obtained on a NextSeq 500. Library preparation attached unique molecular identifiers to individual cDNA molecules for quantitative, reproducible TCR counting. Both TCR alpha and TCR beta chains were sequenced from each blood RNA sample. The original pipeline was this. A median of around 100,000 TCRs per sample was observed, with a range of 23,224 to 690,600. V, J and CDR3 annotation of the TCR reads was carried out using the Decombinator software suite. For the PS versus PT1 abundance plots, all samples were subsampled to the same number of TCRs (28,000). Expanded TCRs were defined as absent before sensitization and observed at least eight times at the 2-week time point. Through fastp at Q25 and MiXCR, TCRdb rebuilt clones from the public reads, retaining in-frame beta chains. Here each entry gathers all rows of one CDR3 protein and keeps the most common genes and DNA. The authors' filters were not applied to this entry. Within this sample are 55,000 to 75,000 distinct CDR3 sequences, with over 10% of them counted one time only. The ten largest clones capture roughly 2.6% of the sample.

In light of the paper, this sample's time point label describes: patch test 3, about 24 weeks after DPC sensitization. The treatment or condition label corresponds to: therapeutic diphenylcyclopropenone sensitization with weekly scalp DPC. Blood at each patch-test visit was drawn before the patch test was applied. Patients were considered eligible if aged 18 to 70, diagnosed with alopecia and deemed suitable for DPC therapy, and patients were excluded if pregnant. Total RNA was isolated from unfractionated whole blood collected in Tempus Blood RNA tubes. To note about this clonotype: Its antigen is still unknown. Within one base of it there is no much larger clone, and no base qualities were kept.

The receptor chain draws on TRBV5-1 and TRBJ2-7; no D gene is confidently identified. This TCR was recovered from a man aged 25 to 45 with alopecia areata. Some clones in this sample may be carry-over from other donors' samples. Material: whole blood, obtained in connection with sensitization to the hapten diphenylcyclopropenone (DPC). This receptor has the CDR3 CASSLDNYEQYF. The DNA sequence follows: TGCGCCAGCAGCTTGGACAACTACGAGCAGTACTTC.